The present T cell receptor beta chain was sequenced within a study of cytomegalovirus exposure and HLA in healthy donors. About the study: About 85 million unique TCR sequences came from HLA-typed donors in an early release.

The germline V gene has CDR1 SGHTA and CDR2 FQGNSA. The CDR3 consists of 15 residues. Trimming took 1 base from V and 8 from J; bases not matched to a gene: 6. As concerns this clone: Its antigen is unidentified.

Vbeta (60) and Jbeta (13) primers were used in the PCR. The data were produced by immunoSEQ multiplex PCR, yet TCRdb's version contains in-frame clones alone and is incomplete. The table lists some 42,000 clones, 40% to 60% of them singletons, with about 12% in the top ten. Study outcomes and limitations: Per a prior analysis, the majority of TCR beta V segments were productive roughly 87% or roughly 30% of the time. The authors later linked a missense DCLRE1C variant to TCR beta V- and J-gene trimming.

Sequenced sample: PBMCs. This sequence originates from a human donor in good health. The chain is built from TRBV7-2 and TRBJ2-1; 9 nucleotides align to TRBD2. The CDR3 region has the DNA TGTGCCAGCAGCTTAGTGAGCGGGAGGCCCGATGAGCAGTTCTTC. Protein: CASSLVSGRPDEQFF.